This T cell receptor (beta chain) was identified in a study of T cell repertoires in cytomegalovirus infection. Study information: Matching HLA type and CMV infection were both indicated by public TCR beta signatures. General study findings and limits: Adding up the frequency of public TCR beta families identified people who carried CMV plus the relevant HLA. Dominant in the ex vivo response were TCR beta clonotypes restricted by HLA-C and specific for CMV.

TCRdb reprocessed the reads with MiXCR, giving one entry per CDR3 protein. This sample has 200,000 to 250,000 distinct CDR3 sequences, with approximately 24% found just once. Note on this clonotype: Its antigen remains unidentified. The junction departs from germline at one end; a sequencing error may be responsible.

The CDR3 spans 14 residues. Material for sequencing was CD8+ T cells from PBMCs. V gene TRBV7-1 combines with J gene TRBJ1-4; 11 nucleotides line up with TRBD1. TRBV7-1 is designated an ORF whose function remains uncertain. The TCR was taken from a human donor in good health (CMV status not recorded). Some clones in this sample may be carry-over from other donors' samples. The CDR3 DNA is TGTACCAGCAGCCGGACAGGGGGCAAGGAAAAACTGTTTTTT. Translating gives CTSSRTGGKEKLFF.